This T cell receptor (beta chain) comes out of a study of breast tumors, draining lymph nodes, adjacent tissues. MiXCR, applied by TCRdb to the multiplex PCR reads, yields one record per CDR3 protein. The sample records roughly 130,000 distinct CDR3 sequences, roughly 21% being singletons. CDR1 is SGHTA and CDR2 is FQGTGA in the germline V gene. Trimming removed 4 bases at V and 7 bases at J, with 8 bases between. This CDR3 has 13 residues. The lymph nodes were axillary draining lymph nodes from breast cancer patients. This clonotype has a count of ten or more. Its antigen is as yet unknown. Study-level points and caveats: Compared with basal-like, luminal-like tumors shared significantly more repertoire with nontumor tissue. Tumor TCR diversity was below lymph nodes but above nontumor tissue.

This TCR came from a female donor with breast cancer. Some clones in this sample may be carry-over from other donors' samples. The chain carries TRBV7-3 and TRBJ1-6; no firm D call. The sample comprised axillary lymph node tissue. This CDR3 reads CASSSEGNSPLHF. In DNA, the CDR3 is TGTGCCAGCAGCTCGGAGGGAAATTCACCCCTCCACTTT.